These 14 T cell receptor beta chains were sequenced from one sample in a study of shared clonotypes between healthy human individuals. The naive CD8 population came from CD45RO-negative cells selected for CCR7, without terminally differentiated effector memory CD45RA+ cells. Profiling relied on immunoSEQ multiplex PCR, and the TCRdb table lists in-frame clones only, not all of them. The table includes millions of clones, about 93% detected once. The specimen sequenced was naive CD8+ T cells from PBMCs. The receptors originated from a man aged 18 to 29 in good health. Some clones in this sample may be carry-over from other donors' samples.

The CDR3 nucleotides read TGTGCCAGCAGCGTCGGGGCGACAGGGGGGACTGAAGCTTTCTTT. Amino acids: CASSVGATGGTEAFF. The rearrangement uses TRBV9 and TRBJ1-1; 9 bases align to TRBD1. CDR1 is SGDLS, CDR2 YYNGEE, per germline. The CDR3 has 15 amino acids. V lost 2 bases, J lost 5 bases, and 7 bases stayed unmatched.

This clone was counted between two and nine times. CDR3 residues: CASSDGQLSGNTIYF. Written as DNA, the CDR3 is TGTGCCAGCAGTGATGGACAACTCTCTGGAAACACCATATATTTT. This chain connects TRBV25-1 to TRBJ1-3, with D tentatively TRBD1 (5 bases). Per germline, CDR1 MGHDK and CDR2 SYGVNS. V lost 3 bases to trimming and J lost 0 bases, with 9 bases between them. The CDR3 sequence is 15 residues long. Using reference TRBV25-1 and TRBJ1-3 for the parts outside the CDR3, the full variable domain is EADIYQTPRYLVIGTGKKITLECSQTMGHDKMYWYQQDPGMELHLIHYSYGVNSTEKGDLSSESTVSRIRTEHFPLTLESARPSHTSQYLCASSDGQLSGNTIYFGEGSWLTVV.

The chain has TRBV2 and TRBJ1-2; D unresolved. The V gene lost 4 bases and the J gene lost 8 bases, with 17 bases spanning the gap. CDR3 length: 14 amino acids. CDR1 is SNHLY, CDR2 FYNNEI, per germline. This CDR3 reads CASSASDPSKGYTF. The CDR3 region has the DNA TGTGCCAGCAGTGCATCTGACCCCTCTAAGGGCTACACCTTC.

The rearrangement links TRBV4-3 to TRBJ1-5, with no clear D. The CDR3 has 17 residues. Germline-derived CDR1 and CDR2 are LGHNA and YSLEER. Between the trimmed V and J ends, which lost 0 bases and 7 bases, there was a span of 19 bases. Here the CDR3 reads CASSQDRATASWQPQHF. CDR3 nucleotide sequence: TGCGCCAGCAGCCAAGATCGGGCAACAGCCTCTTGGCAGCCCCAGCATTTT.

This clone was detected a few times. The chain couples TRBV4-1 to TRBJ1-1; weak D call: TRBD1 (5 bases). The germline V gene has CDR1 MGHRA and CDR2 YSYEKL. The CDR3 is made up of 12 amino acids. V dropped 2 bases and J dropped 7 bases, with 8 bases sitting between them. This chain's CDR3 is CASSQRGGEAFF. CDR3 nucleotide sequence: TGCGCCAGCAGCCAAAGGGGCGGTGAAGCTTTCTTT.

With respect to this clone: Distinct nucleotide sequences in the sample also encode this CDR3. This chain connects TRBV27 to TRBJ1-1; 7 nucleotides agree with TRBD1. CDR3 length: 14 amino acids. From germline, CDR1 is MNHEY and CDR2 SMNVEV (reference sequence). The trim removed 1 base at V and 1 base at J, leaving 0 bases unmatched. CDR3 in DNA: TGTGCCAGCAGTTTATACAGGGGGAACACTGAAGCTTTCTTT. Translated, it gives CASSLYRGNTEAFF.

The rearrangement links TRBV7-9 to TRBJ2-7, with a tentative D call TRBD2 (5 bases). The CDR3 totals 14 residues. V was trimmed by 1 base and J by 1 base, leaving 8 bases between them. Germline-derived CDR1 and CDR2 are SEHNR and FQNEAQ (reference sequence). This chain's CDR3 is CASSLGGESYEQYF. CDR3 bases: TGTGCCAGCAGCTTAGGGGGAGAATCCTACGAGCAGTACTTC.

A single count supports this clone. This chain joins TRBV5-1 and TRBJ2-3; possibly TRBD1 or TRBD2 for D (6 bases each). V gave up 3 bases and J gave up 2 bases, with 13 bases separating them. Germline lookup yields CDR1 SGHRS and CDR2 YFSETQ. This CDR3 has 15 amino acids. CDR3 protein: CASSYEGGFTDTQYF. In DNA, the CDR3 is TGCGCCAGCAGCTATGAGGGGGGATTCACAGATACGCAGTATTTT.

The V call is TRBV27, the J call TRBJ2-1; D might be TRBD1 or TRBD2, each matching 7 bases. The germline V gene encodes CDR1 MNHEY and CDR2 SMNVEV (reference sequence). V was clipped by 8 bases and J by 3 bases, with 14 bases between them. The CDR3 has 14 residues. CDR3 DNA: TGTGCCAGCCAGGGGGGGAGCGGCTACAATGAGCAGTTCTTC. Translated: CASQGGSGYNEQFF.

The chain employs TRBV14 and TRBJ2-7; TRBD2 aligns across 9 bases. The CDR3 sequence is 15 residues long. CDR1 and CDR2 (germline): SGHDN, FVKESK. V shed 2 bases and J 1 base; nucleotides not matched to a gene: 3. Written as DNA, the CDR3 is TGTGCCAGCAGCCAAAGAACTAGCGGGTCCTACGAGCAGTACTTC. It encodes CASSQRTSGSYEQYF.

This chain uses TRBV11-2 with TRBJ2-1, with 7 bases lining up with TRBD2. The junction had 15 bases not matched to a gene; V was cut back by 1 base and J by 9 bases. The CDR3 is 17 residues long. Germline values: CDR1 SGHAT, CDR2 FQNNGV. The DNA for the CDR3 is TGTGCCAGCAGCTTAGGGCTACTGGGTCTAGCGGAGCGTGAGCAGTTCTTC. Translated, it gives CASSLGLLGLAEREQFF.

This clone appeared a single time. The gene calls are TRBV19 and TRBJ1-1, with 7 bases aligning to TRBD1. The germline V gene encodes CDR1 LNHDA and CDR2 SQIVND (reference sequence). With 5 bases clipped from V and 9 bases from J, the junction kept 12 bases outside the gene matches. The CDR3 consists of 14 residues. CDR3 sequence: CASSDRVSASKAFF. The DNA of the CDR3 is TGTGCCAGTAGTGACAGGGTATCCGCCTCAAAAGCTTTCTTT. Drawing the rest from reference TRBV19 and TRBJ1-1, the complete variable domain is DGGITQSPKYLFRKEGQNVTLSCEQNLNHDAMYWYRQDPGQGLRLIYYSQIVNDFQKGDIAEGYSVSREKKESFPLTVTSAQKNPTAFYLCASSDRVSASKAFFGQGTRLTVV.

The V call is TRBV4-2, the J call TRBJ2-2; weak D call: TRBD2 (5 bases). V gave up 0 bases and J gave up 6 bases, with 14 bases separating them. This CDR3 comprises 16 residues. The V gene's germline CDR1 is LGHNA and CDR2 YNFKEQ. The DNA of the CDR3 is TGTGCCAGCAGCCAAGATTTGTCGCTAGCTGCCGGGGAGCTGTTTTTT. As protein: CASSQDLSLAAGELFF.

The chain carries TRBV9 and TRBJ2-7; no firm D call. CDR3 length: 15 residues. Germline lookup yields CDR1 SGDLS and CDR2 YYNGEE. Trimming took off 0 bases at V and 0 bases at J, with 10 bases between the two ends. CDR3 region: CASSVDTVASYEQYF. As DNA, the CDR3 is TGTGCCAGCAGCGTAGATACGGTTGCCTCCTACGAGCAGTACTTC.